This T cell receptor (beta chain) appears in the sequencing data of a study of blood T cell repertoires in COVID-19. Original analysis: Estimates of nucleated cell counts were drawn from the amplification of reference gene primers. Using immunoSEQ multiplex PCR, the repertoire was profiled, and TCRdb retains in-frame clones only, with some absent. The DNA was the basis for D and trimming; V, J and clone size are from that table. The sample has about 480,000 clones, over 75% seen once. Looked up from germline, CDR1 is SEHNR and CDR2 is FQNEAQ (reference sequence). This CDR3 is 13 amino acids long. V lost 4 bases to trimming and J lost 8 bases, with 12 bases between them. All enrollees were roughly 18 to 89 years old and from under 25 US areas. Which cohort a participant joined came from the clinical history participants gave. Two negative PCRs, clearance, or symptom resolution had been documented for recovered Cohort 3 donors.

The chain uses TRBV7-9 and TRBJ2-1; D might be TRBD1 (6 bases). The specimen sequenced was PBMCs or T cells enriched from blood (not recorded which). This TCR came from a woman aged 40 to 50 who had recovered from COVID-19. CDR3 loop: CASSSDRGDEQFF. The CDR3 nucleotides are TGTGCCAGCAGCTCGGACAGAGGGGATGAGCAGTTCTTC.